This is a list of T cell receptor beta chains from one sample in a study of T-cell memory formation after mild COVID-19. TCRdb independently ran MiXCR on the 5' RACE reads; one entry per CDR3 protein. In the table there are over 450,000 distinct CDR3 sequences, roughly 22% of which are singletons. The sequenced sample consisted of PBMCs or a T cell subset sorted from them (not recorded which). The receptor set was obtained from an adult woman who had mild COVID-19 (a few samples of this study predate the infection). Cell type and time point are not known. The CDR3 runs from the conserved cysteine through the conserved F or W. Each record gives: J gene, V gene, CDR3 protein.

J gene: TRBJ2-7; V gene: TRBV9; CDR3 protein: CASSVGTGFMYEQYF
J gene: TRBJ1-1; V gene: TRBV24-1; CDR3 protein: CATSDGGRPGTEAFF
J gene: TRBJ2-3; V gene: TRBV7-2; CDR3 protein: CASSGMGRGTDTQYF
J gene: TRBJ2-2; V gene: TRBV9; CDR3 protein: CASSGQPGAVRTGELFF
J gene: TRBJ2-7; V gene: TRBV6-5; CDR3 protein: CASSFYRGQGYEQYF
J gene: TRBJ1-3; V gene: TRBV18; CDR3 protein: CASSPRQGDSGNTIYF
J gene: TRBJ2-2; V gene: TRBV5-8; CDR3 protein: CASSFVQGAAGELFF
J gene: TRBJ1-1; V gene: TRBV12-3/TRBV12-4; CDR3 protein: CASSLGWSTEAFF
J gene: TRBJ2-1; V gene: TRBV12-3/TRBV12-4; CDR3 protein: CASSNNEQFF
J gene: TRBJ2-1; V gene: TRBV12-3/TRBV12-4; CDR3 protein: CASSLGDYSYNEQFF
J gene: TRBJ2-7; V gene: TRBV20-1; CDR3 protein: CSAGSGVGLAHEQYF
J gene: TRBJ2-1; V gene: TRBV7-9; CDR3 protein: CASSFLAGEPPNQFF
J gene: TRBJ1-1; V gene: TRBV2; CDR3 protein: CASSTDFGAFF
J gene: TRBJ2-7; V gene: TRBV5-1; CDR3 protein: CASSLVPSGEQYF
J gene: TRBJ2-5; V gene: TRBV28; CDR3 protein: CASSLSGTVGETQYF
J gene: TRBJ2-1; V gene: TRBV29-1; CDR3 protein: CSVLAGSYNEQFF
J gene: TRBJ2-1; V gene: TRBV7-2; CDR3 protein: CASSLTHSNEQFF
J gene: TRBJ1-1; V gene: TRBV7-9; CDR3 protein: CASSPPGNVMNTEAFF
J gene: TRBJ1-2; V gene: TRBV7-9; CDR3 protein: CASSFADGYGYTF
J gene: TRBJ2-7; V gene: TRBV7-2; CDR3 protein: CASSLVGGDSYEQYF
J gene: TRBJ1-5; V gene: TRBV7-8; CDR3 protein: CASSLDRARSNQPQHF
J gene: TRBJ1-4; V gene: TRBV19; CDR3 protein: CASSNAVGTDYEKLFF
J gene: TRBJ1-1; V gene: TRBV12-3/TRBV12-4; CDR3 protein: CASSTRTGEYTEAFF
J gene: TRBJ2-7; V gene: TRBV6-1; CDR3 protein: CASSVGLASYEQYF
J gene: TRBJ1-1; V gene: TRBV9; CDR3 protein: CASSPAGLETEAFF
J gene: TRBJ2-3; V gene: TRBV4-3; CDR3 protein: CASSRISGMNTDTQYF
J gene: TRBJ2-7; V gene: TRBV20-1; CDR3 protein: CSALDRGRLEQYF